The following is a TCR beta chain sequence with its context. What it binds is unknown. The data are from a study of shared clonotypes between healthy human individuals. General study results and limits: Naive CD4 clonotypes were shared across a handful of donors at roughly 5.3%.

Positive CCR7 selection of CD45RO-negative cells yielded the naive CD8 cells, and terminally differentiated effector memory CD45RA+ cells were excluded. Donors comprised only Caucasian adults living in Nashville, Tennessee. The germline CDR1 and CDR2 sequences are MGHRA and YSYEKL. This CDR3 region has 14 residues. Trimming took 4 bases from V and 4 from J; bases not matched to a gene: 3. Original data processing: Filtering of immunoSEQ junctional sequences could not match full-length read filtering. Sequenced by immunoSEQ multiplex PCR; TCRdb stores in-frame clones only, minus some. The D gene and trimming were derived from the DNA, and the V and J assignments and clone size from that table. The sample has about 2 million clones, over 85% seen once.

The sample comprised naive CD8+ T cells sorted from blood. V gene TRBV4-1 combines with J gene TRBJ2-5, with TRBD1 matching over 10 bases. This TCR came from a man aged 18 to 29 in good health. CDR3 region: CASSRQGAAETQYF. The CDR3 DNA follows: TGCGCCAGCAGCCGACAGGGGGCGGCAGAGACCCAGTACTTC.